This TCR beta chain is drawn from a study of blood T cell repertoires in COVID-19. Across the study: The analysed material was cDNA or gDNA that came from T cells, B-cell-depleted T cells, or PBMCs.

Participants had their cohort set by participant-reported clinical history. Assay: immunoSEQ multiplex PCR; the TCRdb copy retains only in-frame clones and omits some. The top ten clones hold approximately 5% of a sample with under 450,000 clones, roughly 87% of them seen once. Germline CDR1 reads SGHNT; CDR2 reads YENEEA. The CDR3 loop spans 15 amino acids. Trimming cost V 0 bases and J 7 bases; bases outside gene matches: 6. The V call is TRBV11-3, the J call TRBJ2-1; 7 bases align to TRBD1. Material for sequencing was PBMCs or T cells enriched from blood (not recorded which). This TCR derives from a woman aged 45-59 years who had recovered from COVID-19. CDR3 amino acids: CASSLENRGSNEQFF. CDR3 DNA: TGTGCCAGCAGCTTAGAGAACAGGGGATCTAATGAGCAGTTCTTC.